This T cell receptor (beta chain) was identified during a study of blood T cell repertoires in COVID-19. The CDR3 loop spans 16 amino acids. The V gene end was trimmed by 2 bases and the J gene end by 1 base; junction bases not matched to a gene: 5. Germline V gene lookup returns CDR1 MGHRA and CDR2 YSYEKL. TCRdb keeps only in-frame clones here, not all; method: immunoSEQ multiplex PCR. This table holds just over 300,000 clones, 75% to 90% found once. The clonotype was recovered from a young man with active or convalescent COVID-19. The specimen sequenced was peripheral blood. The gene calls are TRBV4-1 and TRBJ2-7; 10 nucleotides agree with TRBD2. The CDR3 DNA sequence: TGCGCCAGCAGCCAACCGAGCGGGGGGGAATCCTACGAGCAGTACTTC. Residues: CASSQPSGGESYEQYF.